Sequencing of this T cell receptor beta chain was carried out in a study of blood T cell repertoires in COVID-19. Study background: Sites in the United States, Italy and Spain provided acute and convalescent COVID-19 samples. T cells, B-cell-depleted T cells, or PBMCs supplied cDNA or gDNA.

In the authors' methods: Cell counts per sample came from amplifying reference gene primers. TCRdb's table, derived via immunoSEQ multiplex PCR, lists solely in-frame clones and lacks some. V and J calls plus clone size are reproduced from that table; the DNA served to infer D and trimming. The sample lists approximately 160,000 clones, 84% occurring once. This clone was observed a single time. The length of the CDR3 is 11 residues. V was cut by 4 bases and J by 5 bases, with 2 bases left in between. In germline, CDR1 is MNHEY, CDR2 SVGAGI. V usage is TRBV6-5 and J usage is TRBJ1-4; no clear D. Sequenced material: peripheral blood. This TCR came from a man aged 35-49 years who had recovered from COVID-19. The CDR3 sequence: CASSSNEKLFF. The DNA of the CDR3 is TGTGCCAGCAGTTCGAATGAAAAACTGTTTTTT.